The clone carrying this T cell receptor beta chain showed up just a few times. This entry belongs to a study of T-cell memory formation after mild COVID-19. MiXCR was run by TCRdb on the 5' RACE reads, yielding one entry per CDR3 protein. Here the sample spans approximately 260,000 distinct CDR3 sequences, about 20% being singletons. Deletions cut 2 bases from V and 5 bases from J, with 15 bases between. The CDR3 sequence is 15 residues long. CDR1 and CDR2 from the germline V gene are LNHDA and SQIVND (reference sequence). The clonotype originates from a young man who had mild COVID-19 (a few samples of this study predate the infection). Cell type and time point are not known. Material for sequencing was PBMCs or a T cell subset sorted from them (not recorded which). This sequence joins TRBV19 and TRBJ1-2; weak D call: TRBD1 (6 bases). CDR3 in DNA: TGTGCCAGTAGTATATTATTAGGGGGACGGTATGGCTACACCTTC. It codes for CASSILLGGRYGYTF. Complete variable domain (other parts from reference TRBV19 and TRBJ1-2): DGGITQSPKYLFRKEGQNVTLSCEQNLNHDAMYWYRQDPGQGLRLIYYSQIVNDFQKGDIAEGYSVSREKKESFPLTVTSAQKNPTAFYLCASSILLGGRYGYTFGSGTRLTVV.